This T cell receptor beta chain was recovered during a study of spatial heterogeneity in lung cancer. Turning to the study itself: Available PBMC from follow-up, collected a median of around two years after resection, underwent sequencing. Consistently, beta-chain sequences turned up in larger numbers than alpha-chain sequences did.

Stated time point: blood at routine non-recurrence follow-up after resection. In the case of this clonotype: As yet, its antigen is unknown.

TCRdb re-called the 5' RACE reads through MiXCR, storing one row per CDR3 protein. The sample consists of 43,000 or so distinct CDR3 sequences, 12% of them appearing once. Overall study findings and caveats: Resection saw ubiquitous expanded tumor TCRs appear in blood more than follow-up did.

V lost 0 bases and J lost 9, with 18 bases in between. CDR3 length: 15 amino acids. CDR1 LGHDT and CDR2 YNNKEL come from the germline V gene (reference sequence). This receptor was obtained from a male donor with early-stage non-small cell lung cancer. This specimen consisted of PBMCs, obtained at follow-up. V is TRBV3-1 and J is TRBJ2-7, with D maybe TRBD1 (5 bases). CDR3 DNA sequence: TGTGCCAGCAGCCAAGATGGGGCGTCCGTCTTTGTGCAGTACTTC. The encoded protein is CASSQDGASVFVQYF.